This T cell receptor beta chain derives from a study of blood T cell repertoires in COVID-19. Turning to the study itself: Researchers got acute and convalescent COVID-19 samples from the United States, Italy and Spain. T cells, B-cell-depleted T cells, or PBMCs provided the cDNA or gDNA that served as material.

As processed by the authors: Estimation of nucleated cell counts relied on the amplification of reference gene primers. Sequencing was performed with immunoSEQ multiplex PCR; in TCRdb, only in-frame clones are kept and a portion is missing. V and J calls and clone size are copied from that table; D and trimming were computed from the DNA. Among around 69,000 clones, about 86% were seen once, and the ten largest hold 6.9%. Germline V lookup: CDR1 MNHNS, CDR2 SASEGT. CDR3 length equals 14 residues. Trimming stripped 0 bases from V and 9 bases from J, with 12 bases between. This receptor was taken from a man aged 45-65 years with active COVID-19. The chain joins TRBV6-1 to TRBJ1-5; D uncertain. Material for sequencing was peripheral blood. As DNA, the CDR3 is TGTGCCAGCAGTGAAGCCACTGGGCCTCGGCCCCAGCATTTT. Its protein product is CASSEATGPRPQHF.